What follows describes a single T cell receptor beta chain. Its target is unknown. These data come from a study of blood T cells in healthy people across ages. At the level of the study: T cells yielded about one barcoded beta molecule per two cells through template switching. Study-wide results and limits: It was not possible, with unsorted PBMCs, to conclusively compare naive and antigen-experienced cells.

Then a second PCR, running about 7 to 11 cycles, was carried out with a sample-barcoded 5' primer and a J-beta primer mix. TCRdb independently ran MiXCR on the 5' RACE reads; one entry per CDR3 protein. The data contain about 800,000 distinct CDR3 sequences, 20% to 25% of them seen just once; the ten biggest clones take up approximately 3.7%. These data were likewise used in another study, on T cells of mothers and their children.

The clonotype was recovered from a boy aged 5-17 years in good health. Sequencing was done on a sample of blood.

The CDR3 loop is CASSPGLQTYEQYF. The CDR3 DNA follows: TGTGCCAGCTCACCAGGTTTGCAAACCTACGAGCAGTACTTC. The chain carries TRBV18 and TRBJ2-5; no definite D call. The last part of the DNA fits TRBJ2-7 better; the J call may be wrong. The CDR3 has 14 amino acids. Germline V gene lookup returns CDR1 KGHSH and CDR2 LQKENI.